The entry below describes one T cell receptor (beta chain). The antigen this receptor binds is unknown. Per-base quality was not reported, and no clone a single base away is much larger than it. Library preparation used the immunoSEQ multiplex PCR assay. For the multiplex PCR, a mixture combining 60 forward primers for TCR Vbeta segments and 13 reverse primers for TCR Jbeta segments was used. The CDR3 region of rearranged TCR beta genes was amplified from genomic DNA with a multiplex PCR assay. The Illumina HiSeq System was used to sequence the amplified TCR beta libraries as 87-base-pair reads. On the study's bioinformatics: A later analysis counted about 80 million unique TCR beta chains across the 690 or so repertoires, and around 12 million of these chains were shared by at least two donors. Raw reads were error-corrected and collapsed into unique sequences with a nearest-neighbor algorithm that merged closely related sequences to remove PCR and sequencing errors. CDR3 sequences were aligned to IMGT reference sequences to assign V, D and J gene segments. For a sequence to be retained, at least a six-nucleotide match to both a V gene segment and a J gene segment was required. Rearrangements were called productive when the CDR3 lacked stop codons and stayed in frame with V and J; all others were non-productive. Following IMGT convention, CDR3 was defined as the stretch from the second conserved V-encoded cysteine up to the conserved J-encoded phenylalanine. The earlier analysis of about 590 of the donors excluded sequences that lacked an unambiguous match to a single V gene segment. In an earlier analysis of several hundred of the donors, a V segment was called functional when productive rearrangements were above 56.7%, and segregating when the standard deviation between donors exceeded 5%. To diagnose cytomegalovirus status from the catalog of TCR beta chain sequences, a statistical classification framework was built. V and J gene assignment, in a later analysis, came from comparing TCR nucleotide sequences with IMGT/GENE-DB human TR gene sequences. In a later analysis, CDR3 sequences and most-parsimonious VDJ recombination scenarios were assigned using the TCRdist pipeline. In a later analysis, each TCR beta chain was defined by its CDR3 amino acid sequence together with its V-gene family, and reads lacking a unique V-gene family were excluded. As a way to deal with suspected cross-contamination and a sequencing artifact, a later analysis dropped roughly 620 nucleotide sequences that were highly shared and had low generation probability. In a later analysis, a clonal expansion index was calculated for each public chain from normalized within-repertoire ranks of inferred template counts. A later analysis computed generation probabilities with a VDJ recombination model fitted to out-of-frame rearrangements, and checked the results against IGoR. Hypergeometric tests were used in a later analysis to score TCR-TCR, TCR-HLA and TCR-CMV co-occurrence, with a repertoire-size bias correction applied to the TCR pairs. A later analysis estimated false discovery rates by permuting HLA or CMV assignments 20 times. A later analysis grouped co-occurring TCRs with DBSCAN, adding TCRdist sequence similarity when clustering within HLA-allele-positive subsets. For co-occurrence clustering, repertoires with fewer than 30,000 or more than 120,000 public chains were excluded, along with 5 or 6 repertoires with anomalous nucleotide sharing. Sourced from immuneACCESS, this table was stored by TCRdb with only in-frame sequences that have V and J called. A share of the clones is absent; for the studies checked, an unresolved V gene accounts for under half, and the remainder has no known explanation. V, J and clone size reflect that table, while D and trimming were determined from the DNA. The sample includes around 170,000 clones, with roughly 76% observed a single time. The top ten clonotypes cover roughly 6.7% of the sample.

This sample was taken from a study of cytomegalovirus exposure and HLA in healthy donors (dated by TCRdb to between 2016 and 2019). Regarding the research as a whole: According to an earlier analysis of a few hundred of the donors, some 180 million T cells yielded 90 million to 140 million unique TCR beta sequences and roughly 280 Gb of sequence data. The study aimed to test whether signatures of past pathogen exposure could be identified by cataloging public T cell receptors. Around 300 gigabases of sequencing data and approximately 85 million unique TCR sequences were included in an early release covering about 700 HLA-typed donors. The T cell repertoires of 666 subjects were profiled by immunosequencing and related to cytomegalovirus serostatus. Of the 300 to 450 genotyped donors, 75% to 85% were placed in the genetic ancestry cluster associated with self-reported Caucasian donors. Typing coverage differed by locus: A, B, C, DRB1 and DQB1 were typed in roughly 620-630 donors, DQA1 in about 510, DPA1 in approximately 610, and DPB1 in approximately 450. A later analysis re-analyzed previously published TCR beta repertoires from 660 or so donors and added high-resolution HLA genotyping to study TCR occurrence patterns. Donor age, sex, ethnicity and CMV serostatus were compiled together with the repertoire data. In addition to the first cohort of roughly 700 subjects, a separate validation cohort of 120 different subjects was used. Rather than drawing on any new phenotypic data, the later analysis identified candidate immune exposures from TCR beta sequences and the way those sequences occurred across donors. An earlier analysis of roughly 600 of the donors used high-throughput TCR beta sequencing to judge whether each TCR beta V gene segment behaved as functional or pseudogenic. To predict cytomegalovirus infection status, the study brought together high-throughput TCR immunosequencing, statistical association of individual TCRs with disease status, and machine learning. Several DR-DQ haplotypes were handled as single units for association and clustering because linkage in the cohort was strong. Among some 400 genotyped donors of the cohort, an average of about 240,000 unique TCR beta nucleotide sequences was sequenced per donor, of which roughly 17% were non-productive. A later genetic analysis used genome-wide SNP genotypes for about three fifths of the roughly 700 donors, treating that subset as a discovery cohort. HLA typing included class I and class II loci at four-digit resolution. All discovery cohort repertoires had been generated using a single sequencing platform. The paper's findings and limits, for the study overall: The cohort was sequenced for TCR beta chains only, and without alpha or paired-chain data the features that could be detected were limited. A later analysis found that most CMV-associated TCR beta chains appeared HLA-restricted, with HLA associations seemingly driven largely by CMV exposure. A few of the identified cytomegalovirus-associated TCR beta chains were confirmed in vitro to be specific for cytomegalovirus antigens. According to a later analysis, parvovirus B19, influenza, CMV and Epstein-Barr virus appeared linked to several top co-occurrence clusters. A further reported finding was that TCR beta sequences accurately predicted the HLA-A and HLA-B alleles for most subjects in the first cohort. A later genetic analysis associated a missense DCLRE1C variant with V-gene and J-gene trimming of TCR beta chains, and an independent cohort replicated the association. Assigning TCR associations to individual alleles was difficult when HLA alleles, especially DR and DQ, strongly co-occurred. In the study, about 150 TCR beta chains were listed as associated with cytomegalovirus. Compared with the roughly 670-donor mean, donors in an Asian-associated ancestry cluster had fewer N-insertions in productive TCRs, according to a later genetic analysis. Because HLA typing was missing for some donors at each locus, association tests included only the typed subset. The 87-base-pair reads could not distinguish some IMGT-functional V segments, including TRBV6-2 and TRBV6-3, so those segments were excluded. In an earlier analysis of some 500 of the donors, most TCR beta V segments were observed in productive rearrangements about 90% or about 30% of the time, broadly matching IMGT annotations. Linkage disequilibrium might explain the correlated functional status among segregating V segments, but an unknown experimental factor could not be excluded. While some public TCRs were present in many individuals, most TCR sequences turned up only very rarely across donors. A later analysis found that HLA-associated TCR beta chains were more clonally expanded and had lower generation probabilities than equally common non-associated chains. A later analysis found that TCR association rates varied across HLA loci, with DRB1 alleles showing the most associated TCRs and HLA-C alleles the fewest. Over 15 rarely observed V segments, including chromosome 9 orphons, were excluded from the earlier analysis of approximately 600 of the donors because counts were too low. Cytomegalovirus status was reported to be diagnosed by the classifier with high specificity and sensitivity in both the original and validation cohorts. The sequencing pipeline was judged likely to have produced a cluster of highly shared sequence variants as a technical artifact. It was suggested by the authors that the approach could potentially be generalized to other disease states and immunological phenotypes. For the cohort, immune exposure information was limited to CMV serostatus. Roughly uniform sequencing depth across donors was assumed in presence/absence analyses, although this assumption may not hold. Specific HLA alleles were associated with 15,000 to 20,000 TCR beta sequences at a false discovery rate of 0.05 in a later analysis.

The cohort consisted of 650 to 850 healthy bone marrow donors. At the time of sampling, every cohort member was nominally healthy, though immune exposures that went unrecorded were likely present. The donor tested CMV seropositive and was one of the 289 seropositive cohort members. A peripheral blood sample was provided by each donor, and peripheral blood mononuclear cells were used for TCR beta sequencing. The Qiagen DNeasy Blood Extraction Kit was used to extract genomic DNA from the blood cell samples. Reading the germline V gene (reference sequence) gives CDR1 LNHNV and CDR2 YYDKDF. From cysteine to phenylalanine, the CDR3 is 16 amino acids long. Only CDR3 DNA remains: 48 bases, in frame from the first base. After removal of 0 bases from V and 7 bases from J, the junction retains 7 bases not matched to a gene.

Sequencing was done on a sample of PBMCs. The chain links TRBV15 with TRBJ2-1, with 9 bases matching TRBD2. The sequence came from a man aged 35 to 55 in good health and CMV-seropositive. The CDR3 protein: CATSRDAGGGGNEQFF. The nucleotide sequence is TGTGCCACCAGCAGAGACGCTGGCGGGGGGGGGAATGAGCAGTTCTTC.